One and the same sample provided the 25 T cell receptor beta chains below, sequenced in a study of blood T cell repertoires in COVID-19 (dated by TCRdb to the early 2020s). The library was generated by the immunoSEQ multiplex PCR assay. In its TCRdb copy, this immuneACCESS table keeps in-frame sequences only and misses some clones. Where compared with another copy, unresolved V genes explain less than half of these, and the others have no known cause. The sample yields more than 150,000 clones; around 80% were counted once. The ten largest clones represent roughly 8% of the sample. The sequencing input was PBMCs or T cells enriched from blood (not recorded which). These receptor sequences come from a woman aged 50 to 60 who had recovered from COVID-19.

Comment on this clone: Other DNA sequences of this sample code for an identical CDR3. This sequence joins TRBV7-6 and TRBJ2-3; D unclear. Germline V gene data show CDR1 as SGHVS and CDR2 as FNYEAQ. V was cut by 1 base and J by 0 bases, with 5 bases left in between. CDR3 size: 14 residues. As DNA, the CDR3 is TGTGCCAGCAGCTTAGGCGCCAGCACAGATACGCAGTATTTT. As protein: CASSLGASTDTQYF.

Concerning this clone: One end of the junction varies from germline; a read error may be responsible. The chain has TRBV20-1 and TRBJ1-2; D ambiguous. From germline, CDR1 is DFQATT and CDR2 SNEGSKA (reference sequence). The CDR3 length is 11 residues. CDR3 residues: CSASPGYGYTF. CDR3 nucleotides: TGCAGCGCTAGTCCGGGCTATGGCTACACCTTC.

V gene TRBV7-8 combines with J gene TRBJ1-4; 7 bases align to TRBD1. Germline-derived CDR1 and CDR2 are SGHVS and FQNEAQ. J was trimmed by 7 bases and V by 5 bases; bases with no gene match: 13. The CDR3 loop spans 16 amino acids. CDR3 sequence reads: CASSLSPKGAGEKLFF. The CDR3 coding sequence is TGTGCCAGCAGCCTTTCCCCGAAGGGGGCGGGTGAAAAACTGTTTTTT.

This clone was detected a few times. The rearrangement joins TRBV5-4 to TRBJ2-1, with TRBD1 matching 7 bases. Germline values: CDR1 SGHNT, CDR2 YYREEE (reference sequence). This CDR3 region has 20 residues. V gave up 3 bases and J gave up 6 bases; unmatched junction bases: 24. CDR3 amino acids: CASSSNTGAGFWGTGNEQFF. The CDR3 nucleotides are TGTGCCAGCAGCTCTAACACAGGGGCGGGTTTTTGGGGTACGGGCAATGAGCAGTTCTTC.

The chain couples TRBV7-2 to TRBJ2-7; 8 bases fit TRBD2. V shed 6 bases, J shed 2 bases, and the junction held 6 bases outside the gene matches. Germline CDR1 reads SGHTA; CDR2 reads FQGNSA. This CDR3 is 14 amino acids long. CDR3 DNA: TGTGCCAGCAGGCCTACTAGCGGTCCCTACGAGCAGTACTTC. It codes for CASRPTSGPYEQYF.

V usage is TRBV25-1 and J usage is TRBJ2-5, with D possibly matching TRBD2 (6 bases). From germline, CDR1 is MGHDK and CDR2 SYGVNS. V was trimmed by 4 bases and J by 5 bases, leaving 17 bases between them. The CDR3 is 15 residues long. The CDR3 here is CASSGLGSGGETQYF. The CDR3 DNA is TGTGCCAGCAGTGGCCTGGGAAGTGGGGGGGAGACCCAGTACTTC.

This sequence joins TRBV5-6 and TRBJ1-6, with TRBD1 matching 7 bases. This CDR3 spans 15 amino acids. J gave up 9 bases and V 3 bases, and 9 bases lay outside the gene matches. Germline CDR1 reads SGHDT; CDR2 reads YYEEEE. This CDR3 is CASSYRGLGFSPLHF. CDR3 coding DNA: TGTGCCAGCAGCTACAGGGGTTTGGGATTTTCACCCCTCCACTTT.

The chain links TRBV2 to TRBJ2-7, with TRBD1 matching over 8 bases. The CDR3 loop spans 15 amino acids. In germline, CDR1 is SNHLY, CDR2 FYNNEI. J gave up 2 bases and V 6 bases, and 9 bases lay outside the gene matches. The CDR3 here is CASSVDRGPTYEQYF. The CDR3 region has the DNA TGTGCCAGCAGCGTAGACAGGGGCCCGACCTACGAGCAGTACTTC.

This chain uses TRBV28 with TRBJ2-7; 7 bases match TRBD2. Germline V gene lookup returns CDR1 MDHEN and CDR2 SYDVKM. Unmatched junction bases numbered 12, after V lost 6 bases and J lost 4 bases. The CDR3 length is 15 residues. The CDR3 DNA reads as TGTGCCAGCAGACCGCGAAGCGGGATCACTTACGAGCAGTACTTC. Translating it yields CASRPRSGITYEQYF.

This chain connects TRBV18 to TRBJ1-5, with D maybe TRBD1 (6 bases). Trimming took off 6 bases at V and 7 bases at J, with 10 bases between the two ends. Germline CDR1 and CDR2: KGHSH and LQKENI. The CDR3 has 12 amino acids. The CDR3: CASSQGQQPQHF. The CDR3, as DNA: TGTGCCAGCTCCCAAGGACAGCAGCCCCAGCATTTT.

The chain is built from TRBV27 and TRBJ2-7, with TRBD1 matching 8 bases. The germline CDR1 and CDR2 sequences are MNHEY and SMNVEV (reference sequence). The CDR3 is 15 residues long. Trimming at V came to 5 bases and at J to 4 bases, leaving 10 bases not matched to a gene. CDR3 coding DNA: TGTGCCAGCAGTGCTAGACAGGGGTCTGGATACGAGCAGTACTTC. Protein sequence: CASSARQGSGYEQYF.

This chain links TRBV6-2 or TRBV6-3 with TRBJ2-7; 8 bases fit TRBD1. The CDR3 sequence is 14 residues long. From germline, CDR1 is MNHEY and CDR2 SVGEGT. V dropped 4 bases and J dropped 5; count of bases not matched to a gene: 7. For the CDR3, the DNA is TGTGCCAGCAGTTCCTGGACAGGGTGGAACGAGCAGTACTTC. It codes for CASSSWTGWNEQYF.

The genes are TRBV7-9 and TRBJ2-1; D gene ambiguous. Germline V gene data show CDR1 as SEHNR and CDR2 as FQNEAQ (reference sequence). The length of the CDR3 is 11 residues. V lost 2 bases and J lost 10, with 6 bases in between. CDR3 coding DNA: TGTGCCAGCAGCTTATTGGCCGAGCAGTTCTTC. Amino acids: CASSLLAEQFF.

CDR3 bases: TGTGCCAGCATGGTTCCGGCGGCGTACGAGCAGTACTTC. Protein sequence: CASMVPAAYEQYF. The rearrangement links TRBV28 to TRBJ2-7; D not resolved. Per germline, CDR1 MDHEN and CDR2 SYDVKM. CDR3 length equals 13 residues. Trimming left V 7 bases short and J 4 bases short, with 14 bases between.

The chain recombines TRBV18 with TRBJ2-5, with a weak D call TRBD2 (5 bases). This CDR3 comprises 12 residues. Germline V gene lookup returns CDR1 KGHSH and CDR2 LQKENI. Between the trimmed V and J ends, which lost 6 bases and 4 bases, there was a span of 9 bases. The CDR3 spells CASSYEGETQYF. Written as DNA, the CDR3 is TGTGCCAGCTCGTACGAGGGAGAGACCCAGTACTTC.

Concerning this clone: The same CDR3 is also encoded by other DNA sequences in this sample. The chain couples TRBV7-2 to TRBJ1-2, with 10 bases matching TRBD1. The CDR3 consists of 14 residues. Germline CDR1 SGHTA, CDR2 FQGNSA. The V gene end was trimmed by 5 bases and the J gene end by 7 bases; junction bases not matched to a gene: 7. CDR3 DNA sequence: TGTGCCAGCAGCCGTGGACAGGGGGAAGGTGGCTACACCTTC. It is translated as CASSRGQGEGGYTF.

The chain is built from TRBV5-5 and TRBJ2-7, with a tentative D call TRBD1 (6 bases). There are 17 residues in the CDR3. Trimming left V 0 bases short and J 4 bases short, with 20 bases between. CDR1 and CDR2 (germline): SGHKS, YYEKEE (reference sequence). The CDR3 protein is CASSLVGTPGFGYEQYF. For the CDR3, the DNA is TGTGCCAGCAGCTTGGTAGGGACACCGGGATTCGGATACGAGCAGTACTTC.

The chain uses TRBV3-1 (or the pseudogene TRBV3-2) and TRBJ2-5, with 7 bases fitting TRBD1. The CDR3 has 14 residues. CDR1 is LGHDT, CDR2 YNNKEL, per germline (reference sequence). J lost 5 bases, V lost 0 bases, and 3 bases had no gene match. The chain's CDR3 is CASSQDDRVETQYF. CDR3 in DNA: TGTGCCAGCAGCCAAGATGACAGGGTGGAGACCCAGTACTTC.

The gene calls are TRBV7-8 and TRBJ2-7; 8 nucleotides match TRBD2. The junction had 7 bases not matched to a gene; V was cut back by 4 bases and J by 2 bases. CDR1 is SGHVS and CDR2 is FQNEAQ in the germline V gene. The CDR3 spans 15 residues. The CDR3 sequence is CASSSAGLVTYEQYF. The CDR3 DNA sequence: TGTGCCAGCAGCTCCGCGGGACTAGTTACCTACGAGCAGTACTTC. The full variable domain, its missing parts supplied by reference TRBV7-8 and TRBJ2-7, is GAGVSQSPRYKVAKRGQDVALRCDPISGHVSLFWYQQALGQGPEFLTYFQNEAQLDKSGLPSDRFFAERPEGSVSTLKIQRTQQEDSAVYLCASSSAGLVTYEQYFGPGTRLTVT.

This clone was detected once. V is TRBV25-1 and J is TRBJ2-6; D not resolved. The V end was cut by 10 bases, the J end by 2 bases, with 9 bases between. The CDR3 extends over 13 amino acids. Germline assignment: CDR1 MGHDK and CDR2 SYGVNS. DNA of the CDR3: TGTGCCACTGGAGTAGCTGGGGCCAACGTCCTGACTTTC. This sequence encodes CATGVAGANVLTF.

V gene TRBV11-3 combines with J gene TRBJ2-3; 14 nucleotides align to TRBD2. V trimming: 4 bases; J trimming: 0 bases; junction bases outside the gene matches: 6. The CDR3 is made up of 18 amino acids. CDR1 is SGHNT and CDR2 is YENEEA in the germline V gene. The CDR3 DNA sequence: TGTGCCAGCAGCTATGGGACTAGCGGGGGCTCTAGCACAGATACGCAGTATTTT. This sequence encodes CASSYGTSGGSSTDTQYF.

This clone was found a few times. The CDR3 loop is CASKLDAGQGAFGRPLHF. CDR3 DNA: TGTGCCAGCAAGCTAGACGCGGGACAGGGGGCCTTCGGTCGACCCCTCCACTTT. The chain recombines TRBV2 with TRBJ1-6; TRBD1 aligns across 12 bases. CDR3 size: 18 residues. V trimming: 7 bases; J trimming: 12 bases; junction bases outside the gene matches: 19. CDR1 and CDR2 (germline): SNHLY, FYNNEI.

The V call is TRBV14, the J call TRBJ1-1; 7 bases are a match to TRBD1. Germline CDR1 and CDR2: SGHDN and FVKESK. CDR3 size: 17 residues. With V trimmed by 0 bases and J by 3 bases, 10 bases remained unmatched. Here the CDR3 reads CASSQDRGTVSYTEAFF. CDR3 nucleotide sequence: TGTGCCAGCAGCCAAGATAGAGGGACAGTATCGTACACTGAAGCTTTCTTT.

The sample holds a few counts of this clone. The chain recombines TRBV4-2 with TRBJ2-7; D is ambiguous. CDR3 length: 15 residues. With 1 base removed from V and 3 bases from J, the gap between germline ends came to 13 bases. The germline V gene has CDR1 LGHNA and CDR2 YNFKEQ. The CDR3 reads CASSQGAGEYYEQYF. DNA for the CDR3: TGTGCCAGCAGCCAAGGGGCAGGTGAATACTACGAGCAGTACTTC.

The CDR3 coding sequence is TGTGCCAGCAGTTTACCAAATTTTGGAGGCACCTTCTTT. Translating it yields CASSLPNFGGTFF. V and J are TRBV28 and TRBJ1-1; D unresolved. The CDR3 totals 13 residues. Germline V CDR1 and CDR2: MDHEN, SYDVKM. V was trimmed by 2 bases and J by 14 bases, leaving 18 bases between them.